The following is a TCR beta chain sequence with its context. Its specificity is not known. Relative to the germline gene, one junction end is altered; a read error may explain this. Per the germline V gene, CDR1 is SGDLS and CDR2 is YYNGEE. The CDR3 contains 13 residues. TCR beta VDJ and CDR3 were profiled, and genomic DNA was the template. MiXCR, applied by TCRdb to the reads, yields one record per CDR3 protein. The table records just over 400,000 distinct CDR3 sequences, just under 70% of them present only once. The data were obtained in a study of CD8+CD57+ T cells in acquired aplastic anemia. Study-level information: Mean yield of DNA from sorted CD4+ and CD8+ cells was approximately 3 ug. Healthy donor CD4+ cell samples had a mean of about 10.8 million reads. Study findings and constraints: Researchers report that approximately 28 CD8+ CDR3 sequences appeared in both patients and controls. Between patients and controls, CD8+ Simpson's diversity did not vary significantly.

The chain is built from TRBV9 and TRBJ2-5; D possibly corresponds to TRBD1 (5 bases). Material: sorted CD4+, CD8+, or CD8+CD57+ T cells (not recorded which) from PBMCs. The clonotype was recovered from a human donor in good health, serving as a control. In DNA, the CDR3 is TGTGCCAGCAGCTTCAGGGTTAGGTCCAACCAGCACTTC. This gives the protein CASSFRVRSNQHF.